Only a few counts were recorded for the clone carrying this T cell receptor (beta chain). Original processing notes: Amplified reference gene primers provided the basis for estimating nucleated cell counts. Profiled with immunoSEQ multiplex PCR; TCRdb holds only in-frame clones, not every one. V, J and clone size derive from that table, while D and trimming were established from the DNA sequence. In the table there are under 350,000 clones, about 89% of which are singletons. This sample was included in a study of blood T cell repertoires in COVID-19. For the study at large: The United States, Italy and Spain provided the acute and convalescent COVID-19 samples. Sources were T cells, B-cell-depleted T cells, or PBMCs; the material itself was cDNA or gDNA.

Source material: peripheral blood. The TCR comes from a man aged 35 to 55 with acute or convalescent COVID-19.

The DNA for the CDR3 is TGTGCCAGCAGCCCTATCTTCGGGGGAACCTACGAGCAGTACTTC. Translated: CASSPIFGGTYEQYF. V and J are TRBV3-1 (or the pseudogene TRBV3-2) and TRBJ2-7, with a tentative D call TRBD2 (6 bases). With 4 bases removed from V and 2 bases from J, the gap between germline ends came to 15 bases. The germline V gene encodes CDR1 LGHDT and CDR2 YNNKEL (reference sequence). The CDR3 length is 15 residues.